The rows below give T cell receptor beta chains drawn from one sample of a study of beta chain features in type 1 diabetes. The table came from immunoSEQ multiplex PCR; TCRdb's copy has only in-frame clones and leaves some out. In the table there are about 5,700 clones, roughly three quarters of which are singletons. Sequencing was carried out using Tregs from blood. These receptors all come from a man between 18 and 29 years old in good health. Both conserved end residues are trimmed from each CDR3.

v_gene	j_gene	CDR3aa
TRBV7-9	TRBJ2-7	ASTPGLFDSYEQY
TRBV19	TRBJ1-2	ATGAGNYGYT
TRBV13	TRBJ1-2	ASSGRGNYGYT
TRBV5-5	TRBJ2-5	ASSGHLGVLHLGPQETQY
TRBV7-2	TRBJ1-6	ASSLSHSPLH
TRBV4-3	TRBJ2-7	ASSQDPGREQY
TRBV27	TRBJ1-2	ASSGTGNPNYGYT
TRBV7-2	TRBJ2-7	ASSRSRVVEQY
TRBV4-3	TRBJ1-2	ASSQEFQVGGYT
TRBV29-1	TRBJ1-5	SVAGQGFNQPQH
TRBV7-2	TRBJ1-5	ASSPRGWGREPQH
TRBV7-3	TRBJ2-1	ASSREFLSYNEQF
TRBV7-2	TRBJ1-2	ASSLGANYGYT
TRBV7-6	TRBJ2-5	ASSSIPVTGQGLRSSLY
TRBV5-6	TRBJ2-1	ASSIRVAEQF
TRBV6-6	TRBJ2-7	ASSRGAIYEQY
TRBV11-2	TRBJ2-3	ASSLGGGAADTQY
TRBV7-2	TRBJ2-5	ASSPRLAGAGETQY
TRBV7-9	TRBJ2-7	ASSRQGGEQY
TRBV11-2	TRBJ2-5	ASSLSAPQETQY
TRBV19	TRBJ1-1	ASSIVSGENTEAF
TRBV7-3	TRBJ2-1	ASSPTGTSGLNEQF
TRBV10-3	TRBJ2-3	AIKSGGAITDTQY
TRBV6-4	TRBJ2-1	ASSDVTSGANEQF
TRBV6-5	TRBJ2-4	ASSYGGTLAKNIQY
TRBV6-5	TRBJ2-7	ASSPPVAGAYEQY
TRBV5-1	TRBJ2-1	ASSFGPGGSVSYNEQF
TRBV6-6	TRBJ1-2	ASIYYQGTLVYGYT
TRBV18	TRBJ2-1	ASSEAERYEQF
TRBV9	TRBJ2-7	ASSPHTMGRDGEQY
TRBV7-6	TRBJ1-5	ASSLISGQPQH
TRBV5-1	TRBJ2-1	ASSSSGGPNF
TRBV11-1	TRBJ2-3	ASSSGSSQY
TRBV6-1	TRBJ2-2	ASSVLFGGNTGELF
TRBV4-1	TRBJ1-2	ASSQGSSGGYYGYT
TRBV4-3	TRBJ1-4	ASSQAGTGDEKLF
TRBV5-4	TRBJ2-3	ASSRRDIGPDTQY
TRBV6-4	TRBJ2-3	ASSDTSGDTQY
TRBV5-4	TRBJ1-2	ASSITGFANYGYT